This is a list of T cell receptor beta chains from one sample in a study of naive and memory T cell subsets. TCRdb analysed the UMI-ligation and nested PCR reads with MiXCR anew, one entry per CDR3 protein. The sample has about 82,000 distinct CDR3 sequences; about 9.9% are singletons. The specimen sequenced was naive CD8+ T cells from blood. Source of these receptors: a human donor in good health. Each CDR3 is given without its conserved first and last residue.

V gene	CDR3 length	J gene	CDR3 protein
TRBV28	11	TRBJ2-7	ASSLLTGNEQY
TRBV29-1	18	TRBJ1-4	SVTYPVGVGWGQGRGKLF
TRBV6-5	12	TRBJ2-7	ASSTRGGTYEQY
TRBV14	15	TRBJ1-2	ASSGGGQGQSNYGYT
TRBV13	12	TRBJ2-7	ASSPGRDHYEQY
TRBV12-3/TRBV12-4	13	TRBJ2-7	ASSPEGLAGDEQY
TRBV9	13	TRBJ2-1	ASESSSGPYNEQF
TRBV5-1	15	TRBJ2-3	ASSPDNRDTSPDTQY
TRBV12-3/TRBV12-4	9	TRBJ2-7	ASSFSHEQY
TRBV6-5	11	TRBJ2-1	ASSFKGGSEQF
TRBV6-1	13	TRBJ2-5	ASSEAPGSVETQY
TRBV6-5	14	TRBJ1-1	ASSTGGPDYNTEAF
TRBV20-1	12	TRBJ1-1	SAETLYLNTEAF
TRBV29-1	12	TRBJ2-1	SAGRLGVDNEQF
TRBV7-8	12	TRBJ2-7	ASSLPGRRYEQY
TRBV28	13	TRBJ2-1	ASSFSGRSYNEQF
TRBV4-3	14	TRBJ1-2	ASSQDITGANYGYT
TRBV6-5	12	TRBJ2-5	ASRDRDGQETQY
TRBV6-4	9	TRBJ1-1	ASSRDSEAF
TRBV2	11	TRBJ2-1	ASSVGQYNEQF
TRBV27	11	TRBJ1-1	ASRPGRYTEAF
TRBV30	10	TRBJ2-1	AWSLDSNEQF
TRBV28	12	TRBJ2-3	ASSLQASTDTQY
TRBV9	12	TRBJ2-3	ASSVVRSTDTQY
TRBV7-2	13	TRBJ2-2	ASSLEGRGTGELF
TRBV10-3	11	TRBJ2-7	AISEYVEYEQY
TRBV5-4	10	TRBJ1-3	ASSSTLDTIY
TRBV19	13	TRBJ2-1	ASSPSQSSYNEQF
TRBV20-1	14	TRBJ2-7	SARPPGLEGGYEQY
TRBV28	19	TRBJ2-1	ASSLGVASQLAGRKGDEQF
TRBV10-3	12	TRBJ2-7	AISESDLPYEQY
TRBV7-8	14	TRBJ2-1	ASSLALASSYNEQF
TRBV29-1	13	TRBJ1-2	SVDMGATVSYGYT
TRBV7-9	13	TRBJ2-1	ASSSKVGQYNEQF
TRBV28	12	TRBJ2-7	ASAPGQGLEEQY
TRBV28	15	TRBJ2-7	ASSLTGTRIFGDQQY
TRBV7-2	16	TRBJ2-5	ASSWGLAGGPFRETQY
TRBV6-2/TRBV6-3	18	TRBJ2-1	ASSSRTSEKSIWSYNEQF
TRBV4-2	13	TRBJ2-7	ASSPYLGPTYEQY
TRBV6-2/TRBV6-3	15	TRBJ2-3	ASSYGSLAGDTDTQY
TRBV29-1	13	TRBJ2-3	SVESRGGRADTQY
TRBV10-3	14	TRBJ2-1	AISESAGGSYNEQF
TRBV20-1	14	TRBJ1-2	SAREVGQAINYGYT
TRBV10-1	12	TRBJ2-3	ASRTSGSTDTQY
TRBV12-3/TRBV12-4	10	TRBJ1-3	ASSDLGNTIY
TRBV5-1	12	TRBJ2-7	ASSLGREAYEQY
TRBV9	14	TRBJ2-3	ASSVRLAGGIDTQY
TRBV5-1	12	TRBJ2-7	ASSLSQGGTEQY
TRBV12-3/TRBV12-4	14	TRBJ2-5	ASSLADSSRVWTQY
TRBV24-1	11	TRBJ2-1	ATSVGLNDEQF
TRBV5-5	13	TRBJ2-1	ASSLLSGTYNEQF
TRBV27	12	TRBJ2-7	ASSPGAYSYEQY
TRBV13	11	TRBJ2-5	ASSPALQETQY
TRBV27	13	TRBJ2-5	ASSLYQGRRETQY
TRBV21-1	13	TRBJ2-7	ASSSEDRGVYEQY
TRBV27	13	TRBJ2-1	ASSGGGFSYNEQF